This T cell receptor beta chain was profiled in a study of patients and donors after allogeneic stem cell transplantation. TCRdb independently ran MiXCR on the RT-PCR reads; one entry per CDR3 protein. The sample has 900,000 to 1,000,000 distinct CDR3 sequences, approximately 18% seen once. This clonotype was seen at least ten times. The clonotype originates from a human donor who was either an allogeneic HSCT recipient or a stem cell or donor lymphocyte infusion donor (not recorded which). It is not recorded whose cells these are; they may come from a transplant donor. Material for sequencing was blood, either unsorted or a sorted T cell fraction (not recorded which).

This CDR3 is CASSLPAGKETQYF. The CDR3 DNA reads as TGCGCCAGCAGCTTGCCAGCGGGGAAAGAGACCCAGTACTTC. This chain uses TRBV5-1 with TRBJ2-5; 7 bases map to TRBD2. The CDR3 length is 14 residues. Trimming removed 1 base from V and 3 bases from J; junction bases left unmatched: 3. Germline CDR1 is SGHRS and CDR2 is YFSETQ.